A single sample is the source of the 5 T cell receptor beta chains below, sequenced in a study of blood T cell repertoires in COVID-19. TCRdb's copy holds only in-frame clones and misses some; the assay was immunoSEQ multiplex PCR. The data show 150,000 to 200,000 clones, 87% seen once. Sequenced: peripheral blood. All receptors derive from a man aged 55-75 years with active or convalescent COVID-19.

The V call is TRBV5-1, the J call TRBJ1-4; D perhaps matches TRBD1 (5 bases). The V end lost 0 bases, the J end lost 0 bases, and 9 bases lay between the germline ends. In germline, CDR1 is SGHRS, CDR2 YFSETQ. The length of the CDR3 is 16 residues. CDR3 sequence reads: CASSLGTQATNEKLFF. The CDR3, as DNA: TGCGCCAGCAGCTTGGGGACACAAGCAACTAATGAAAAACTGTTTTTT.

The V gene is TRBV5-1, the J gene TRBJ2-5, with 13 bases identical to TRBD2. The germline gives CDR1 SGHRS, CDR2 YFSETQ. The CDR3 is 15 amino acids. The V gene end was trimmed by 4 bases and the J gene end by 5 bases; junction bases not matched to a gene: 5. The CDR3 loop reads CASSIGTSGAETQYF. The CDR3 bases are TGCGCCAGCAGCATCGGGACTAGCGGGGCCGAGACCCAGTACTTC. The full variable domain, in which reference TRBV5-1 and TRBJ2-5 provide the parts outside the CDR3, is KAGVTQTPRYLIKTRGQQVTLSCSPISGHRSVSWYQQTPGQGLQFLFEYFSETQRNKGNFPGRFSGRQFSNSRSEMNVSTLELGDSALYLCASSIGTSGAETQYFGPGTRLLVL.

This chain uses TRBV29-1 with TRBJ2-1; TRBD2 is a possible D gene (6 bases). The CDR3 spans 12 residues. V gave up 3 bases and J gave up 4 bases, with 7 bases separating them. CDR1 and CDR2 (germline): SQVTM, ANQGSEA. For the CDR3, the DNA is TGCAGCGTTGATCGGGGGTACAATGAGCAGTTCTTC. Encoded protein: CSVDRGYNEQFF.

The chain uses TRBV6-6 and TRBJ1-6, with D possibly matching TRBD1 (6 bases). This CDR3 spans 17 amino acids. The V and J ends lost 5 bases and 0 bases respectively, with 14 bases between them. The germline V gene has CDR1 MNHNY and CDR2 SVGAGI (reference sequence). The CDR3: CASSLRTESSYNSPLHF. CDR3 DNA: TGTGCCAGCAGTCTCCGGACAGAAAGCTCCTATAATTCACCCCTCCACTTT.

V usage is TRBV10-3 and J usage is TRBJ1-4; TRBD1 agrees at 7 bases. The CDR3 loop spans 14 amino acids. V lost 1 base and J lost 12; bases outside the gene matches: 8. Germline V lookup: CDR1 ENHRY, CDR2 SYGVKD. As DNA, the CDR3 is TGTGCCATCAGTGAGTTTTCGACAGGGAAGGAACTGTTTTTT. This encodes CAISEFSTGKELFF.